This is a list of T cell receptor beta chains from one sample in a study of identical twins. MiXCR was run by TCRdb on the 5' RACE reads, yielding one entry per CDR3 protein. The table records 450,000 or so distinct CDR3 sequences, over 12% of them present only once. This sample also belongs to another study, concerning yellow fever vaccine responses in identical twins.

Sample: CD4+ T cells sorted from blood. These receptors all come from a woman between 18 and 30 years old in good health. Both conserved end residues are part of each CDR3. Fields, in order: clone size, V gene, J gene, D gene, CDR3 DNA, CDR3 protein. D genes are given only for firm matches. Size values are once, few and many counts, or a class for expanded clones, and some rows have none.

abundance: few; v_gene: TRBV5-1; j_gene: TRBJ2-5; d_gene: TRBD1; CDR3nt: TGCGCCAGCAGCATACAACGGACAGGAGCAAAAGAGACCCAGTACTTC; CDR3aa: CASSIQRTGAKETQYF
abundance: few; v_gene: TRBV20-1; j_gene: TRBJ2-7; d_gene: .; CDR3nt: TGCAGTGCTAGTATCGGTTTCTACGAGCAGTACTTC; CDR3aa: CSASIGFYEQYF
abundance: many; v_gene: TRBV29-1; j_gene: TRBJ2-1; d_gene: .; CDR3nt: TGCAGCGTCCGGGATGTTGAGCAGTTCTTC; CDR3aa: CSVRDVEQFF
abundance: .; v_gene: TRBV20-1; j_gene: TRBJ1-1; d_gene: .; CDR3nt: TGCAGTGCTAGAGATACAGGAGAAGCTTTCTTT; CDR3aa: CSARDTGEAFF
abundance: few; v_gene: TRBV3-1; j_gene: TRBJ2-3; d_gene: .; CDR3nt: TGTGCCAGCAGCCTCGGACGGTGGGGCGCAGATACGCAGTATTTT; CDR3aa: CASSLGRWGADTQYF
abundance: many; v_gene: TRBV7-9; j_gene: TRBJ2-7; d_gene: TRBD1; CDR3nt: TGTGCCAGCAGCTTAGTCAGCTCAGGACAGGGAGAGCAGTACTTC; CDR3aa: CASSLVSSGQGEQYF
abundance: few; v_gene: TRBV10-3; j_gene: TRBJ1-1; d_gene: .; CDR3nt: TGTGCCATCAGTGGCAGGGCCGGTGGGAACACTGAAGCTTTCTTT; CDR3aa: CAISGRAGGNTEAFF
abundance: .; v_gene: TRBV4-2; j_gene: TRBJ2-3; d_gene: TRBD2; CDR3nt: TGTGCCAGCAGCCAAGATGGACTAGCGGGGGGGCTCACTACCACAGATACGCAGTATTTT; CDR3aa: CASSQDGLAGGLTTTDTQYF
abundance: few; v_gene: TRBV7-6; j_gene: TRBJ2-5; d_gene: TRBD2; CDR3nt: TGTGCCAGCAGCTTAGACGGGACTAGCGGGGGGGAGACCCAGTACTTC; CDR3aa: CASSLDGTSGGETQYF
abundance: few; v_gene: TRBV15; j_gene: TRBJ2-7; d_gene: TRBD1; CDR3nt: TGTGCCACCAGCAGAACTCCGGGACAGGCCTACGAGCAGTACTTC; CDR3aa: CATSRTPGQAYEQYF
abundance: .; v_gene: TRBV10-3; j_gene: TRBJ2-7; d_gene: .; CDR3nt: TGTGCCACCAAACAATTACTCGTGGGCTCCTACGAGCAGTACTTC; CDR3aa: CATKQLLVGSYEQYF
abundance: few; v_gene: TRBV12-3/TRBV12-4; j_gene: TRBJ2-5; d_gene: TRBD2; CDR3nt: TGTGCCAGCAGCCCAGGGGCTAGCGGGGGGAATCGGGAGACCCAGTACTTC; CDR3aa: CASSPGASGGNRETQYF
abundance: many; v_gene: TRBV29-1; j_gene: TRBJ2-4; d_gene: .; CDR3nt: TGCAGCGTTGACGCGGCCGAAAACATTCAGTACTTC; CDR3aa: CSVDAAENIQYF
abundance: few; v_gene: TRBV20-1; j_gene: TRBJ1-5; d_gene: TRBD1; CDR3nt: TGCAGTGCTGGGGAACAGGGGGCGCGTCTCCATCAGGCCCAGCATTTT; CDR3aa: CSAGEQGARLHQAQHF
abundance: few; v_gene: TRBV6-2/TRBV6-3; j_gene: TRBJ2-7; d_gene: .; CDR3nt: TGTGCCAGCAGCCGTGAAGCTGACACCTCCGAGCAGTACTTC; CDR3aa: CASSREADTSEQYF
abundance: few; v_gene: TRBV12-3/TRBV12-4; j_gene: TRBJ2-2; d_gene: .; CDR3nt: TGTGCCAGCAGCCCGACAGACACCGGGGAGCTGTTTTTT; CDR3aa: CASSPTDTGELFF
abundance: .; v_gene: TRBV5-4; j_gene: TRBJ2-3; d_gene: TRBD1; CDR3nt: TGTGCCAGCAGACAGGGGCGCACAGATACGCAGTATTTT; CDR3aa: CASRQGRTDTQYF
abundance: .; v_gene: TRBV20-1; j_gene: TRBJ2-1; d_gene: .; CDR3nt: TGCAGTGCTCCGGACAGAAACTACAATGAGCAGTTCTTC; CDR3aa: CSAPDRNYNEQFF
abundance: many; v_gene: TRBV7-9; j_gene: TRBJ2-5; d_gene: TRBD2; CDR3nt: TGTGCCAGCAGCACCGGGGGAGGGGAGACCCAGTACTTC; CDR3aa: CASSTGGGETQYF
abundance: few; v_gene: TRBV7-9; j_gene: TRBJ2-2; d_gene: TRBD2; CDR3nt: TGTGCCAGCGGACTAGCGGGAGTTGGGTACACCGGGGAGCTGTTTTTT; CDR3aa: CASGLAGVGYTGELFF
abundance: .; v_gene: TRBV4-2; j_gene: TRBJ2-7; d_gene: TRBD1; CDR3nt: TGTGCCAGCAGCCAAGAGATGGGACAGGGCGCGGTGTACTTC; CDR3aa: CASSQEMGQGAVYF
abundance: .; v_gene: TRBV7-2; j_gene: TRBJ2-2; d_gene: .; CDR3nt: TGTGCCAGCAGCACTAGAACGGGGGCGGAGGACGGGGAGCTGTTTTTT; CDR3aa: CASSTRTGAEDGELFF
abundance: .; v_gene: TRBV6-5; j_gene: TRBJ2-4; d_gene: TRBD2; CDR3nt: TGTGCCAGCAGTTTGGTAGTGGGAGGGCTGAAAAACATTCAGTACTTC; CDR3aa: CASSLVVGGLKNIQYF
abundance: .; v_gene: TRBV4-3; j_gene: TRBJ2-1; d_gene: TRBD2; CDR3nt: TGCGCCAGCAGCCACGGAAGACTAGCTCTCTACAATGAGCAGTTCTTC; CDR3aa: CASSHGRLALYNEQFF
abundance: .; v_gene: TRBV5-1; j_gene: TRBJ2-5; d_gene: .; CDR3nt: TGCGCCAGCAGCACGGGGACGGGACTCCAAGAGACCCAGTACTTC; CDR3aa: CASSTGTGLQETQYF
abundance: .; v_gene: TRBV7-6; j_gene: TRBJ2-5; d_gene: .; CDR3nt: TGTGCCAGCAGCCCTACGTCTACCGGTTTGACCCAGTACTTC; CDR3aa: CASSPTSTGLTQYF
abundance: .; v_gene: TRBV7-9; j_gene: TRBJ2-1; d_gene: .; CDR3nt: TGTGCCAGCAGCCCCACGGTCTACGTCGATGAGCAGTTCTTC; CDR3aa: CASSPTVYVDEQFF
abundance: .; v_gene: TRBV3-1; j_gene: TRBJ1-4; d_gene: .; CDR3nt: TGTGCCAGCAGCCCCGAGGGGACGCGTAATGAAAAACTGTTTTTT; CDR3aa: CASSPEGTRNEKLFF
abundance: many; v_gene: TRBV12-3/TRBV12-4; j_gene: TRBJ1-1; d_gene: .; CDR3nt: TGTGCCAGCAGTTTAGCGCGGGGGGGTGTCACTGAAGCTTTCTTT; CDR3aa: CASSLARGGVTEAFF
abundance: many; v_gene: TRBV28; j_gene: TRBJ1-2; d_gene: .; CDR3nt: TGTGCCAGCGTACCTTCAGGGAACTATGGCTACACCTTC; CDR3aa: CASVPSGNYGYTF
abundance: few; v_gene: TRBV2; j_gene: TRBJ2-6; d_gene: TRBD2; CDR3nt: TGTGCCAGCGGCGGGAGGGCCGGGAATGTCGGGGCCAACGTCCTGACTTTC; CDR3aa: CASGGRAGNVGANVLTF
abundance: .; v_gene: TRBV12-3/TRBV12-4; j_gene: TRBJ1-3; d_gene: .; CDR3nt: TGTGCCAGCAGTTGGGATGACTCTGGAAACACCATATATTTT; CDR3aa: CASSWDDSGNTIYF
abundance: few; v_gene: TRBV7-8; j_gene: TRBJ2-7; d_gene: .; CDR3nt: TGTGCCAGCAGCCAAAGCGGTGGCCAAGGGTACGAGCAGTACTTC; CDR3aa: CASSQSGGQGYEQYF
abundance: .; v_gene: TRBV7-2; j_gene: TRBJ2-1; d_gene: TRBD2; CDR3nt: TGTGCCAGCAGCCCCGGGACTAGCAAGTCCCATGAGCAGTTCTTC; CDR3aa: CASSPGTSKSHEQFF
abundance: .; v_gene: TRBV12-3/TRBV12-4; j_gene: TRBJ2-2; d_gene: TRBD1; CDR3nt: TGTGCCAGCAGTATCACAGGGGGAGGGAACACCGGGGAGCTGTTTTTT; CDR3aa: CASSITGGGNTGELFF
abundance: .; v_gene: TRBV20-1; j_gene: TRBJ2-3; d_gene: TRBD2; CDR3nt: TGCAGTGCTGCTCAACACCGACTAGCGGGAGAGGATACGCAGTATTTT; CDR3aa: CSAAQHRLAGEDTQYF
abundance: .; v_gene: TRBV10-3; j_gene: TRBJ2-5; d_gene: .; CDR3nt: TGTGCCATAGGGGACCAAGAGACCCAGTACTTC; CDR3aa: CAIGDQETQYF
abundance: few; v_gene: TRBV10-1; j_gene: TRBJ2-3; d_gene: TRBD2; CDR3nt: TGCGCCAGCAGTAGTGGTGGGACTAGCGGTTATACGCAGTATTTT; CDR3aa: CASSSGGTSGYTQYF
abundance: .; v_gene: TRBV19; j_gene: TRBJ2-1; d_gene: TRBD2; CDR3nt: TGTGCCAGTAGTCTAAGGTCCGGGACTAGCAGGAATGAGCAGTTCTTC; CDR3aa: CASSLRSGTSRNEQFF
abundance: once; v_gene: TRBV14; j_gene: TRBJ2-7; d_gene: .; CDR3nt: TGTGCCAGCAGCCCAATCACTAGTCGACTGCCCTACGAGCAGTACTTC; CDR3aa: CASSPITSRLPYEQYF
abundance: few; v_gene: TRBV7-8; j_gene: TRBJ2-4; d_gene: TRBD1; CDR3nt: TGTGCCAGCAGCCGTCAACAGGGGCTGGGCAAAAACATTCAGTACTTC; CDR3aa: CASSRQQGLGKNIQYF
abundance: few; v_gene: TRBV5-6; j_gene: TRBJ2-4; d_gene: .; CDR3nt: TGTGCCAGCAGCATGACAGGACCCAAAAACATTCAGTACTTC; CDR3aa: CASSMTGPKNIQYF
abundance: .; v_gene: TRBV12-3/TRBV12-4; j_gene: TRBJ2-5; d_gene: .; CDR3nt: TGTGCCTGCTGTTTAGGAAGAGCCGAGGGCTGGAGGGGACAAGAGACCCAGTACTTC; CDR3aa: CACCLGRAEGWRGQETQYF
abundance: few; v_gene: TRBV5-4; j_gene: TRBJ2-3; d_gene: TRBD2; CDR3nt: TGTGCCAGCAGCGTAACTAGCGGGAGGGAAGATACGCAGTATTTT; CDR3aa: CASSVTSGREDTQYF
abundance: .; v_gene: TRBV5-1; j_gene: TRBJ2-2; d_gene: TRBD1; CDR3nt: TGCGCCAGCAGCAAGAGGGACAGGGGCGCCGGGAACACCGGGGAGCTGTTTTTT; CDR3aa: CASSKRDRGAGNTGELFF
abundance: few; v_gene: TRBV28; j_gene: TRBJ1-5; d_gene: .; CDR3nt: TGTGCCAGCAGGCTCCAGGGTACCATCAATCAGCCCCAGCATTTT; CDR3aa: CASRLQGTINQPQHF
abundance: few; v_gene: TRBV7-9; j_gene: TRBJ2-1; d_gene: TRBD1; CDR3nt: TGTGCCAGCAGTTCCCAACAGGGGGCTACCTACAATGAGCAGTTCTTC; CDR3aa: CASSSQQGATYNEQFF